This TCR beta chain was recorded in a study of vaccination and CD4 T cells after COVID-19. Study information: In the convalescent group, nasal swab PCR was SARS-CoV-2 positive; under 10 cases were mild and one severe. Cells were stimulated with overlapping spike peptide pools from SARS-CoV-2, HCoV-NL63, HCoV-OC43 and HCoV-229E.

An Oncomine TCR Beta short-read assay was used to sequence the DNA from cultured CD4+ T cells. TCRdb processed the PCR reads anew with MiXCR; each CDR3 protein has one entry. The sample consists of around 20,000 distinct CDR3 sequences, 26% of them appearing once. V was pared by 6 bases and J by 6 bases, with 8 bases between. This CDR3 spans 11 amino acids. Per germline, CDR1 MNHEY and CDR2 SVGEGT. As to treatment: roughly 10-day PBMC culture with coronavirus spike peptide pools or control peptides (ViraFEST assay). Following a culture period (roughly ten days), negative selection was used to isolate CD4+ T cells. In this sample, this clonotype turned up a few times. Its antigen is unknown.

Sequenced input: cultured CD4+ T cells from blood. The chain carries TRBV6-2 or TRBV6-3 and TRBJ1-2, with D perhaps matching TRBD1 (5 bases). The TCR sequence derives from a human donor with COVID-19. CDR3 DNA: TGTGCCAGCAGACTAGGGGATGGCTACACCTTC. This translates into CASRLGDGYTF.